Below, 14 T cell receptor beta chains from the same sample are listed, as sequenced in a study of cytomegalovirus exposure and HLA in healthy donors. The PCR was carried out with 60 Vbeta primers and 13 Jbeta primers. Clones were sequenced by immunoSEQ multiplex PCR, and TCRdb holds only the in-frame ones, with some missing. The sample contains more than 150,000 clones, roughly 80% of which appear only once. Sequencing was carried out using PBMCs. These receptors were collected from a man in his forties or fifties in good health and CMV-seronegative.

The chain has TRBV6-1 and TRBJ2-7; 7 bases agree with TRBD1. CDR1 is MNHNS and CDR2 is SASEGT in the germline V gene. The V and J ends lost 3 bases and 0 bases, in that order; junction bases with no gene match: 5. CDR3 length: 15 amino acids. DNA for the CDR3: TGTGCCAGCAGTGAGACGACAGGGAGCTCCTACGAGCAGTACTTC. Amino acids: CASSETTGSSYEQYF.

This clone was detected only a few times. The genes are TRBV7-2 and TRBJ2-7; perhaps TRBD2 as D (6 bases). Per the germline V gene, CDR1 is SGHTA and CDR2 is FQGNSA. CDR3 size: 13 residues. V dropped 6 bases and J dropped 6 bases, with 15 bases sitting between them. CDR3 region: CASRLRPGAEQYF. Written as DNA, the CDR3 is TGTGCCAGCAGATTGAGGCCGGGAGCCGAGCAGTACTTC.

The chain recombines TRBV7-2 with TRBJ1-1; the D is unclear. Germline loops: CDR1 SGHTA, CDR2 FQGNSA. V lost 3 bases to trimming and J lost 1 base, with 9 bases between them. The CDR3 is made up of 14 amino acids. CDR3 in DNA: TGTGCCAGCAGCTTTTCCCCAAAGAACACTGAAGCTTTCTTT. It yields the protein CASSFSPKNTEAFF.

The chain has TRBV7-6 and TRBJ2-5, with TRBD2 matching 11 bases. Germline V CDR1 and CDR2: SGHVS, FNYEAQ. J was trimmed by 1 base and V by 1 base; bases with no gene match: 5. The CDR3 is 17 amino acids. The CDR3 reads CASSLVAGGPGQETQYF. In DNA form, the CDR3 reads TGTGCCAGCAGCTTAGTAGCGGGGGGGCCGGGCCAAGAGACCCAGTACTTC.

CDR3 bases: TGTGCCAGCAGTTCGGGACTGCTGAACACTGAAGCTTTCTTT. As protein: CASSSGLLNTEAFF. This chain joins TRBV6-1 and TRBJ1-1; the D gene is possibly TRBD1 (5 bases). Germline V gene lookup returns CDR1 MNHNS and CDR2 SASEGT. CDR3 size: 14 residues. Trimming took 5 bases from V and 0 from J, leaving 10 bases between them.

This clone was detected only once. The chain links TRBV5-6 to TRBJ2-5, with a weak D call TRBD1 (5 bases). TRBJ2-7 matches the DNA end more closely, so the J call is doubtful. The germline CDR1 and CDR2 sequences are SGHDT and YYEEEE. The CDR3 has 14 residues. CDR3 region: CASSLPGKFYEQYF. For the CDR3, the DNA is TGTGCCAGCAGCTTGCCAGGGAAGTTTTACGAGCAGTACTTC.

The genes are TRBV7-9 and TRBJ2-2; D is uncertain. This CDR3 region has 12 residues. V was clipped by 7 bases and J by 6 bases, with 9 bases between them. Germline CDR1 SEHNR, CDR2 FQNEAQ (reference sequence). The CDR3 DNA is TGTGCCAGCACCCAACCGGCCGGGGAGCTGTTTTTT. The encoded protein is CASTQPAGELFF.

This chain links TRBV11-2 with TRBJ1-2, with 7 bases matching TRBD1. Germline CDR1 and CDR2: SGHAT and FQNNGV. The length of the CDR3 is 13 residues. J was trimmed by 7 bases and V by 2 bases; bases with no gene match: 4. CDR3 sequence (DNA): TGTGCCAGCAGCTTAAGACAGGGAGGTGGCTACACCTTC. Amino acids: CASSLRQGGGYTF. The full variable domain, its missing parts supplied by reference TRBV11-2 and TRBJ1-2, is EAGVAQSPRYKIIEKRQSVAFWCNPISGHATLYWYQQILGQGPKLLIQFQNNGVVDDSQLPKDRFSAERLKGVDSTLKIQPAKLEDSAVYLCASSLRQGGGYTFGSGTRLTVV.

DNA of the CDR3: TGCGCCAGCAGCCTTCTGGACAGGGGGCCTTACGAGCAGTACTTC. It translates to CASSLLDRGPYEQYF. The J gene is TRBJ2-5, the V gene TRBV4-1; 11 positions match TRBD1. The J call could be wrong; TRBJ2-7 is a better fit for the DNA end. This CDR3 spans 15 amino acids. From germline, CDR1 is MGHRA and CDR2 YSYEKL.

This sequence joins TRBV7-2 and TRBJ1-3; tentative D call: TRBD1 (5 bases). Germline V gene sequence: CDR1 SGHTA, CDR2 FQGNSA. The CDR3 loop spans 14 amino acids. V was pared by 7 bases and J by 0 bases, with 10 bases between. This CDR3 reads CASIHDSSGNTIYF. CDR3 nucleotides: TGTGCCAGCATCCACGACAGCTCTGGAAACACCATATATTTT.

The rearrangement uses TRBV2 and TRBJ1-2; D might be TRBD1 (6 bases). Trimming cost V 5 bases and J 8 bases, with 18 bases left between them. The CDR3 contains 14 residues. Germline V CDR1 and CDR2: SNHLY, FYNNEI. CDR3 sequence (DNA): TGTGCCAGCAGTTTCGATTACAGGGTGCACGGCTACACCTTC. Translating gives CASSFDYRVHGYTF. The variable domain in full, with the rest retrieved from reference TRBV2 and TRBJ1-2, is EPEVTQTPSHQVTQMGQEVILRCVPISNHLYFYWYRQILGQKVEFLVSFYNNEISEKSEIFDDQFSVERPDGSNFTLKIRSTKLEDSAMYFCASSFDYRVHGYTFGSGTRLTVV.

The chain carries TRBV5-8 and TRBJ2-3, with D perhaps matching TRBD1 (6 bases). Germline values: CDR1 SGHTS, CDR2 YDEGEE. Trimming pared 4 bases from V and 9 bases from J, leaving 12 bases between. The CDR3 contains 12 residues. The CDR3 nucleotides read TGTGCCAGCAGCGCTAGCAGGGGAACGCAGTATTTT. It encodes CASSASRGTQYF.

The rearrangement links TRBV6-1 to TRBJ2-5; D gene unclear. Germline V gene data show CDR1 as MNHNS and CDR2 as SASEGT. V was pared by 1 base and J by 4 bases, with 10 bases between. The CDR3 is 14 amino acids. The CDR3 is CASSEGGPRETQYF. The CDR3 DNA reads TGTGCCAGCAGTGAAGGTGGGCCTCGAGAGACCCAGTACTTC.

The chain combines TRBV4-1 with TRBJ2-2; no reliable D call. Germline V gives CDR1 MGHRA, CDR2 YSYEKL. V lost 9 bases to trimming and J lost 3 bases, with 11 bases between them. The CDR3 is made up of 13 amino acids. CDR3 coding DNA: TGCGCCAGTTCTCTCCCGGACACCGGGGAGCTGTTTTTT. Translating gives CASSLPDTGELFF.